The clone carrying this TCR beta chain has more than one count but fewer than ten. TCRdb recomputed calls from the 5' RACE reads with MiXCR, one row per CDR3 protein. The sample holds 60,000 to 90,000 distinct CDR3 sequences, about 15% seen once. This CDR3 has 15 residues. Trimming removed 1 base from V and 2 bases from J, with 9 bases in between. The germline gives CDR1 LGHDT, CDR2 YNNKEL (reference sequence). The data derive from a study of early T cells in non-severe SARS-CoV-2 infection. The sequencing input was whole blood. The gene calls are TRBV3-1 and TRBJ2-1; D is uncertain. The sequence was obtained from an adult who was a healthcare worker with PCR-confirmed SARS-CoV-2 infection or an uninfected control (not recorded which). The CDR3 DNA sequence: TGTGCCAGCAGCCAAGGCCGTGGGGCCTACAATGAGCAGTTCTTC. Residues: CASSQGRGAYNEQFF.